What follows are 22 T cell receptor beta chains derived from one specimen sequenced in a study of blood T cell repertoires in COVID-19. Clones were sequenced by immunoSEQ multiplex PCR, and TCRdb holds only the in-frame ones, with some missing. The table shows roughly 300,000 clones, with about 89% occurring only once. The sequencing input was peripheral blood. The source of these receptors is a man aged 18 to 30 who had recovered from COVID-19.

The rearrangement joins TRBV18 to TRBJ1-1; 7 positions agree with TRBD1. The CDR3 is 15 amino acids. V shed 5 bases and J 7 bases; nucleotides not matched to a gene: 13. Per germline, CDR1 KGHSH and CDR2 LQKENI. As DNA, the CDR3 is TGTGCCAGCTCAGTACCCGGGACAGTGATGGGTGAAGCTTTCTTT. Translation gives CASSVPGTVMGEAFF.

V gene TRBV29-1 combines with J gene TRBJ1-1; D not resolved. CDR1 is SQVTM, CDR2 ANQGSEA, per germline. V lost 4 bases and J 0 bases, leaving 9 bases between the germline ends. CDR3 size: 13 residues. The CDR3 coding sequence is TGCAGCGTTGTGGTAGCAATGAACACTGAAGCTTTCTTT. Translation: CSVVVAMNTEAFF.

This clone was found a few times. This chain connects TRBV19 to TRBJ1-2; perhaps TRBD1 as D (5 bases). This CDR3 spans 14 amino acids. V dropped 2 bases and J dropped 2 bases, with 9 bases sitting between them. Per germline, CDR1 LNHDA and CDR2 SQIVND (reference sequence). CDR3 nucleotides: TGTGCCAGTAGTATAAGGGAGGGGAACTATGGCTACACCTTC. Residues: CASSIREGNYGYTF.

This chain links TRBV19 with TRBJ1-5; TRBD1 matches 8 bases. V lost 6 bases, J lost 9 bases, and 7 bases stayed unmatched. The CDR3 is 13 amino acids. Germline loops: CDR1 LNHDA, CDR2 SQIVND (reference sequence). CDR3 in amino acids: CASRAPGQVPQHF. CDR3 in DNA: TGTGCCAGTAGAGCACCGGGACAGGTGCCCCAGCATTTT.

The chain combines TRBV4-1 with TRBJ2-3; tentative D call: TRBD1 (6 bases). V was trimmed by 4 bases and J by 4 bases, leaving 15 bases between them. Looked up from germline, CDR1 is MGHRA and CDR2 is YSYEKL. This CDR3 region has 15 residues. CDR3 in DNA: TGCGCCAGCAGCCGAACTAACAGGGATCCAGATACGCAGTATTTT. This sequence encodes CASSRTNRDPDTQYF.

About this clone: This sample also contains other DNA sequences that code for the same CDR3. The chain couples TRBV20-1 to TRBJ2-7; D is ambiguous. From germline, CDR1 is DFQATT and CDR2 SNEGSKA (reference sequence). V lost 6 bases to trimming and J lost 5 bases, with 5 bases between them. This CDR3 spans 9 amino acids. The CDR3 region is CSAGDEQYF. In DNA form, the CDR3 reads TGCAGTGCAGGAGACGAGCAGTACTTC.

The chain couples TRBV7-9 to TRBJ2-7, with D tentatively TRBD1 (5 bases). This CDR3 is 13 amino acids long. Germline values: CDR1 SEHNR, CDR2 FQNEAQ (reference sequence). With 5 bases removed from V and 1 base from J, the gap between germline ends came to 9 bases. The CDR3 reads CASSRGSSYEQYF. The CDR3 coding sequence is TGTGCCAGCAGCAGGGGTTCTTCCTACGAGCAGTACTTC.

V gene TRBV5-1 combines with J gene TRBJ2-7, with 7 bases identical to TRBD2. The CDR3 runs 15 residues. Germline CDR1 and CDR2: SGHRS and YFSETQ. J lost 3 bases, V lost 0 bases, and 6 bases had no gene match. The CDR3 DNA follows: TGCGCCAGCAGCTTGGGGGCCGGACTAGGCTACGAGCAGTACTTC. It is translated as CASSLGAGLGYEQYF.

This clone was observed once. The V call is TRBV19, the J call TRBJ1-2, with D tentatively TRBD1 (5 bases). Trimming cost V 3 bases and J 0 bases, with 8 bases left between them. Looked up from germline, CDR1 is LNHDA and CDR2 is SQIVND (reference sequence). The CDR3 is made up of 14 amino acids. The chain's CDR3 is CASSMGGPNYGYTF. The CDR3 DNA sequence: TGTGCCAGTAGTATGGGGGGACCTAACTATGGCTACACCTTC.

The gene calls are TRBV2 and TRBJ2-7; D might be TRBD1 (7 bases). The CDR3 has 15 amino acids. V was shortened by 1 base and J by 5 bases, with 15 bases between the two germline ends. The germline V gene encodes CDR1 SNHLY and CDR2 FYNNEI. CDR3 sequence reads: CASSEEGRGVHEQYF. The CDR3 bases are TGTGCCAGCAGTGAAGAAGGCAGGGGGGTCCACGAGCAGTACTTC.

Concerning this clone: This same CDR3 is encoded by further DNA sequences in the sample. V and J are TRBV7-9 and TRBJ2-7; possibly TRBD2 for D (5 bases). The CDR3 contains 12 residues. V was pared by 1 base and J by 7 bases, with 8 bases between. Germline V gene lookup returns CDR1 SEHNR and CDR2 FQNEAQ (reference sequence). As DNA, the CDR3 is TGTGCCAGCAGCTTAGGTCCGGGAGAGCAGTACTTC. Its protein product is CASSLGPGEQYF.

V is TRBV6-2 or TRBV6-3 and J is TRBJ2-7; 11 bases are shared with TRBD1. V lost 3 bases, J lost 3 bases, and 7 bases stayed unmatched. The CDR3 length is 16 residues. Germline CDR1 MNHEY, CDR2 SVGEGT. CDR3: CASSYSRTGGSYEQYF. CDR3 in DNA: TGTGCCAGCAGTTATTCCCGGACAGGGGGCAGCTACGAGCAGTACTTC.

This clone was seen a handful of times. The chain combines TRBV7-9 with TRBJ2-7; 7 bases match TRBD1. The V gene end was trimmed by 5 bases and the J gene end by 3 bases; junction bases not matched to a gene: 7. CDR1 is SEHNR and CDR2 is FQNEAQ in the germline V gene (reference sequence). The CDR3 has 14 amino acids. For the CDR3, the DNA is TGTGCCAGCAGCGCCGAACAGGGGATCTACGAGCAGTACTTC. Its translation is CASSAEQGIYEQYF. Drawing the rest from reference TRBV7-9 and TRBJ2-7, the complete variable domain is DTGVSQNPRHKITKRGQNVTFRCDPISEHNRLYWYRQTLGQGPEFLTYFQNEAQLEKSRLLSDRFSAERPKGSFSTLEIQRTEQGDSAMYLCASSAEQGIYEQYFGPGTRLTVT.

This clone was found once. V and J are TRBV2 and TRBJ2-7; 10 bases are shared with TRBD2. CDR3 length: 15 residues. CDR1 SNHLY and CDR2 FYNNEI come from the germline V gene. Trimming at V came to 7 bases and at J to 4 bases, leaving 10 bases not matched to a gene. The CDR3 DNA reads TGTGCCAGCATTCTAGATAGGACTAGCGGTTACGAGCAGTACTTC. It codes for CASILDRTSGYEQYF.

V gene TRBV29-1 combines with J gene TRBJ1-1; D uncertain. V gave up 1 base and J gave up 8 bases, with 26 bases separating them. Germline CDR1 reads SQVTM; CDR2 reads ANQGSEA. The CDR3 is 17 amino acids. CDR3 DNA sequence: TGCAGCGTTGAAGGGCCAGAGGCAGGCGGGCCGATTGGAGAAGCTTTCTTT. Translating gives CSVEGPEAGGPIGEAFF.

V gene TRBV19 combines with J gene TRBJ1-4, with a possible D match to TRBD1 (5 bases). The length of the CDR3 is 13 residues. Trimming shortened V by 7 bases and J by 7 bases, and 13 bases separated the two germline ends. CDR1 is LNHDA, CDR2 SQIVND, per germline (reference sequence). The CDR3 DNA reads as TGTGCCAGTAACGGGGGGATGGTTGAAAAACTGTTTTTT. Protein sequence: CASNGGMVEKLFF.

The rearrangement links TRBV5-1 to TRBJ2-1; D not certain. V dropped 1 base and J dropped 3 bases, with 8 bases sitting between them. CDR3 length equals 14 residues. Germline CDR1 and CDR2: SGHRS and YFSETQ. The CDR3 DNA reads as TGCGCCAGCAGCTTGAGCGTGCTCTACAATGAGCAGTTCTTC. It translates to CASSLSVLYNEQFF. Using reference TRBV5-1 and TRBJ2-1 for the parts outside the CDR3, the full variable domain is KAGVTQTPRYLIKTRGQQVTLSCSPISGHRSVSWYQQTPGQGLQFLFEYFSETQRNKGNFPGRFSGRQFSNSRSEMNVSTLELGDSALYLCASSLSVLYNEQFFGPGTRLTVL.

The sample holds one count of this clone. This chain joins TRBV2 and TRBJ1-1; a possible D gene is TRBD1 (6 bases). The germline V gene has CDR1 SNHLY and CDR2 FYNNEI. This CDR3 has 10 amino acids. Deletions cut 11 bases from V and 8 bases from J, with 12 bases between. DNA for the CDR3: TGTGCCGGTTCTACAGGGGAAGCTTTCTTT. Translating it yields CAGSTGEAFF. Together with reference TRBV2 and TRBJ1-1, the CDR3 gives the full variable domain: EPEVTQTPSHQVTQMGQEVILRCVPISNHLYFYWYRQILGQKVEFLVSFYNNEISEKSEIFDDQFSVERPDGSNFTLKIRSTKLEDSAMYFCAGSTGEAFFGQGTRLTVV.

The CDR3 region has the DNA TGTGCCAGCGGTGGTATCGAGGGGGTGGTGACTGAAGCTTTCTTT. Translation: CASGGIEGVVTEAFF. The chain has TRBV25-1 and TRBJ1-1; D may be TRBD1 (6 bases). Trimming took off 8 bases at V and 5 bases at J, with 21 bases between the two ends. CDR1 is MGHDK and CDR2 is SYGVNS in the germline V gene. CDR3 length equals 15 residues.

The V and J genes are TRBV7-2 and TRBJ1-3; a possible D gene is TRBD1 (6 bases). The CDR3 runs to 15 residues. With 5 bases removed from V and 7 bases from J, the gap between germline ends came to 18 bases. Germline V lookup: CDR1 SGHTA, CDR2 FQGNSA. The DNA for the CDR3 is TGTGCCAGCAGCCCGGAGGGGGGGTGGGGGAACACCATATATTTT. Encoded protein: CASSPEGGWGNTIYF.

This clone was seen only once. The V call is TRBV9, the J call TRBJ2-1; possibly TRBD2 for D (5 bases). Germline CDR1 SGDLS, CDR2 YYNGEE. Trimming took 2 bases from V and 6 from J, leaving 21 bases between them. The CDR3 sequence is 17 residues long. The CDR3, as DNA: TGTGCCAGCAGCGTCCTCTGGAACTCTGAGGGTGGCAATGAGCAGTTCTTC. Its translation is CASSVLWNSEGGNEQFF.

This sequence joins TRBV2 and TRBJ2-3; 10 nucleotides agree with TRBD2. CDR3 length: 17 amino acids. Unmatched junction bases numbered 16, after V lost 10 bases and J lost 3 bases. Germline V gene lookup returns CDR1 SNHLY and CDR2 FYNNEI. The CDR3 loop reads CATRHGRGTSDTDTQYF. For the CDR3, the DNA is TGTGCCACACGACACGGGCGAGGGACTAGCGATACAGATACGCAGTATTTT.